Listed below are T cell receptor beta chains from one sample, sequenced in a study of identical twins. Each CDR3 protein is one row after TCRdb ran MiXCR on the 5' RACE reads. The table includes 300,000 or so distinct CDR3 sequences, roughly 10% detected once. This sample also appeared in a second study, on yellow fever vaccine responses in identical twins.

The sequencing sample was made of CD8+ T cells sorted from blood. Receptors originate from a woman aged 18-29 years in good health. CDR3s include the opening cysteine and the closing phenylalanine or tryptophan. D genes are given only for firm matches. The size entry is marked missing in some rows and otherwise reads once, few, many or a size class.

D: -; J: TRBJ2-1; V: TRBV6-2/TRBV6-3; size: -; DNA: TGTGCCAGCAGTTACATCGCAGAGCCGTTCTTC; CDR3: CASSYIAEPFF
D: -; J: TRBJ1-1; V: TRBV9; size: -; DNA: TGTGCCAGCAGCGTAGTTTCGACGAACACTGAAGCTTTCTTT; CDR3: CASSVVSTNTEAFF
D: -; J: TRBJ2-7; V: TRBV15; size: -; DNA: TGTGCCACCAGCAGTGACGCGGGGGCGCACCCCTACGAGCAGTACTTC; CDR3: CATSSDAGAHPYEQYF
D: -; J: TRBJ1-3; V: TRBV3-1; size: many; DNA: TGTGCCAGCAGCCGGTACGATCACTCTGGAAACACCATATATTTT; CDR3: CASSRYDHSGNTIYF
D: TRBD1; J: TRBJ2-7; V: TRBV29-1; size: -; DNA: TGCAGCGTTGACGTGGGACAGGGTCCCTACGAGCAGTACTTC; CDR3: CSVDVGQGPYEQYF
D: -; J: TRBJ2-7; V: TRBV5-1; size: few; DNA: TGCGCCAGCAGCTTCTTGGCCAGGCCCTACGAGCAGTACTTC; CDR3: CASSFLARPYEQYF
D: -; J: TRBJ2-7; V: TRBV5-1; size: many; DNA: TGCGCCAGCAGCTTGGCCCTCGCGGGTAACTCCTACGAGCAGTACTTC; CDR3: CASSLALAGNSYEQYF
D: TRBD2; J: TRBJ2-5; V: TRBV20-1; size: many; DNA: TGCAGTGCTAGCACGGGACTAAGTTCAGAGACCCAGTACTTC; CDR3: CSASTGLSSETQYF
D: -; J: TRBJ1-1; V: TRBV29-1; size: many; DNA: TGCAGCGTTGATCCAGGAGTCATGAACACTGAAGCTTTCTTT; CDR3: CSVDPGVMNTEAFF
D: -; J: TRBJ2-7; V: TRBV4-3; size: few; DNA: TGCGCCAGCAGCCAAATAGGACGGGACAACTCCTACGAGCAGTACTTC; CDR3: CASSQIGRDNSYEQYF
D: -; J: TRBJ2-2; V: TRBV12-5; size: -; DNA: TGTGCTAGTGGTCCGACAGGCACCGGGGAGCTGTTTTTT; CDR3: CASGPTGTGELFF
D: TRBD1; J: TRBJ2-3; V: TRBV29-1; size: many; DNA: TGCAGCGTAACTATAAAGGGGGCCAGCACAGATACGCAGTATTTT; CDR3: CSVTIKGASTDTQYF
D: TRBD1; J: TRBJ2-1; V: TRBV6-5; size: few; DNA: TGTGCCAGCAGTTACTTCGACAGGGTAGACAATGAGCAGTTCTTC; CDR3: CASSYFDRVDNEQFF
D: -; J: TRBJ2-2; V: TRBV7-8; size: -; DNA: TGTGCCAGCAGCTTAGCGATCGGACAGACATATCGAGGAGGGACCGGGGAGCTGTTTTTT; CDR3: CASSLAIGQTYRGGTGELFF
D: -; J: TRBJ2-2; V: TRBV7-9; size: few; DNA: TGTGCCAGCCGGGGTCGGCAGTTCACCGGGGAGCTGTTTTTT; CDR3: CASRGRQFTGELFF
D: -; J: TRBJ2-5; V: TRBV29-1; size: many; DNA: TGCAGCGTTGTGCAGGACCCCCAAGAGACCCAGTACTTC; CDR3: CSVVQDPQETQYF